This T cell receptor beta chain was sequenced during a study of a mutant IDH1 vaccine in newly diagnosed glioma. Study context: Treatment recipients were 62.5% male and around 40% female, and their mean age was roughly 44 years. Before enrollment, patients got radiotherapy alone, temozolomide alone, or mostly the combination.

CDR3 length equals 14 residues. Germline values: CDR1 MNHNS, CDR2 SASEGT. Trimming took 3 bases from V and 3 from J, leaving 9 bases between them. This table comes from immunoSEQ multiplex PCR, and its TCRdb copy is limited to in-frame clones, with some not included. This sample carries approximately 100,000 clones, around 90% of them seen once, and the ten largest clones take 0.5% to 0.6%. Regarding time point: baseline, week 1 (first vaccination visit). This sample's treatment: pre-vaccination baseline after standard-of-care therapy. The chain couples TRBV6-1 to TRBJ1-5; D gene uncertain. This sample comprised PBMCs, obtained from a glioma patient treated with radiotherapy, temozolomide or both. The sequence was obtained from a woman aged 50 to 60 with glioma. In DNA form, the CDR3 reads TGTGCCAGCAGTGAGTCGAGGCACAATCAGCCCCAGCATTTT. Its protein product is CASSESRHNQPQHF.